This TCR beta chain derives from a study of Graves' ophthalmopathy and Graves' hyperthyroidism. Broader study findings: Both an approximately 70% sensitivity and an approximately 72% specificity characterized the model's predictions of ophthalmopathy progression.

RNA transcripts were the template, and TCR beta CDR3 regions were amplified from them. HTBI primers primed a first-round RT-PCR, and a second-round multiplex PCR followed. TCRdb used MiXCR to reprocess the multiplex PCR reads, holding one entry per CDR3 protein. The sample has roughly 610,000 distinct CDR3 sequences; about 20% are singletons. This clonotype showed up many times. Antigen: not known. This sequence was found in a woman under 30 with stable Graves' hyperthyroidism. Some clones in this sample may be carry-over from other donors' samples. Specimen: peripheral blood.

The CDR3 DNA follows: TGTGCCAGTAGTCCGGGACAGGGGTTGGGTGAAGCTTTCTTT. Its protein is CASSPGQGLGEAFF. This chain uses TRBV19 with TRBJ1-1, with 10 positions matching TRBD1. Germline V gene data show CDR1 as LNHDA and CDR2 as SQIVND (reference sequence). The CDR3 has 14 residues. V shed 5 bases, J shed 7 bases, and the junction held 7 bases outside the gene matches.